Listed below are T cell receptor beta chains from one sample, sequenced in a study of blood T cell repertoires in COVID-19. Produced via immunoSEQ multiplex PCR; TCRdb's table is partial and in-frame only. The data contain 200,000 to 300,000 clones, more than 75% of them seen just once; the ten biggest clones take up around 0.99%. Input material: peripheral blood. These receptors were obtained from a woman aged 40 to 50 who had recovered from COVID-19. The CDR3 runs from the conserved cysteine through the conserved F or W. Each record gives: clone size, J gene, V gene, D gene, CDR3 protein, CDR3 DNA. D genes are given only for firm matches. Only part of the rows carry a size: once, few, many, or a class if the clone is expanded.

.,TRBJ1-3,TRBV30,TRBD1,CACNKGARSSGNTIYF,TGTGCCTGCAACAAGGGGGCCCGAAGCTCTGGAAACACCATATATTTT
.,TRBJ1-2,TRBV9,.,CASSVDGGLGARGYTF,TGTGCCAGCAGCGTAGACGGTGGTCTGGGGGCGCGTGGCTACACCTTC
.,TRBJ1-5,TRBV12-3/TRBV12-4,.,CASKGGGNQPQHF,TGTGCCAGCAAGGGCGGGGGGAATCAGCCCCAGCATTTT
once,TRBJ1-5,TRBV19,.,CASSPLGGNQPQHF,TGTGCCAGTAGTCCCCTAGGGGGCAATCAGCCCCAGCATTTT
.,TRBJ1-1,TRBV3-1/TRBV3-2,TRBD1,CASSQVPQGVDTEAFF,TGTGCCAGCAGCCAAGTCCCGCAGGGGGTGGACACTGAAGCTTTCTTT
once,TRBJ1-2,TRBV7-2,TRBD1,CASSLVRDRGVF,TGTGCCAGCAGCTTAGTTAGGGACAGGGGGGTCTTC
.,TRBJ2-1,TRBV6-5,.,CASSTGTSNEQFF,TGTGCCAGCAGTACCGGGACAAGCAATGAGCAGTTCTTC
.,TRBJ2-3,TRBV5-1,.,CASSPVWPGTDTQYF,TGCGCCAGCAGCCCCGTTTGGCCGGGTACAGATACGCAGTATTTT
.,TRBJ1-2,TRBV7-9,.,CASSLDSYGYTF,TGTGCCAGCAGCTTGGACAGCTATGGCTACACCTTC
.,TRBJ1-2,TRBV16,.,CASSQSEANYGYTF,TGTGCCAGCAGCCAATCGGAGGCTAACTATGGCTACACCTTC
.,TRBJ2-1,TRBV19,.,CASTQGGAYNEQFF,TGTGCCAGTACCCAAGGGGGGGCCTACAATGAGCAGTTCTTC
.,TRBJ1-2,TRBV7-9,.,CASSARGSQGYTF,TGTGCCAGCAGCGCAAGGGGGAGTCAGGGCTACACCTTC
.,TRBJ1-5,TRBV7-8,.,CASSRDGLPNQPQHF,TGTGCCAGCAGCCGCGACGGACTGCCCAATCAGCCCCAGCATTTT
.,TRBJ2-2,TRBV7-7,TRBD2,CASSSRGREDTGELFF,TGTGCCAGCAGCTCCCGGGGGAGGGAGGACACCGGGGAGCTGTTTTTT
.,TRBJ1-2,TRBV4-3,.,CASSYRNYGYTF,TGCGCCAGCAGCTACAGGAACTATGGCTACACCTTC
.,TRBJ1-5,TRBV14,TRBD1,CASSRTGNQPQHF,TGTGCCAGCAGCCGGACAGGGAATCAGCCCCAGCATTTT
.,TRBJ2-1,TRBV12-1,.,CASSFPAGLAGEVDNEQFF,TGTGCCAGCAGCTTTCCTGCGGGACTAGCGGGAGAGGTGGACAATGAGCAGTTCTTC
.,TRBJ1-4,TRBV4-2,TRBD1,CASSLLGPRQGRGELFF,TGTGCCAGCAGCCTCCTCGGGCCCCGACAGGGGAGGGGGGAACTGTTTTTT
.,TRBJ1-5,TRBV10-3,TRBD1,CAISEGTGGNQPQHF,TGTGCCATCAGTGAGGGGACAGGGGGGAATCAGCCCCAGCATTTT
.,TRBJ2-7,TRBV24-1,.,CATSDPNDIYEQYF,TGTGCCACCAGTGATCCAAACGACATCTACGAGCAGTACTTC
.,TRBJ1-1,TRBV3-1/TRBV3-2,TRBD1,CASSRSGGPEAFF,TGTGCCAGCAGCCGCTCAGGGGGGCCTGAAGCTTTCTTT
.,TRBJ2-1,TRBV7-2,.,CASSRNDRQANEQFF,TGTGCCAGCAGCCGGAACGATAGACAGGCCAATGAGCAGTTCTTC
.,TRBJ2-2,TRBV7-2,.,CASSYNRAGELFF,TGTGCCAGCAGCTACAACAGGGCCGGGGAGCTGTTTTTT
.,TRBJ1-5,TRBV2,TRBD1,CASSGDRGSNQPQHF,TGTGCCAGCAGCGGGGACAGGGGCAGCAATCAGCCCCAGCATTTT
.,TRBJ1-1,TRBV29-1,.,CSVERTVEKAFF,TGCAGCGTTGAAAGGACAGTGGAGAAAGCTTTCTTT
.,TRBJ1-1,TRBV14,TRBD1,CASSPGTGAFF,TGTGCCAGCAGCCCCGGGACAGGGGCTTTCTTT
.,TRBJ2-1,TRBV18,.,CASSPGSPSSYNEQFF,TGTGCCAGCTCACCGGGTAGCCCGAGCTCCTACAATGAGCAGTTCTTC
many,TRBJ2-2,TRBV5-1,TRBD2,CASGGRLAGTNTGELFF,TGCGCCAGCGGGGGGAGACTAGCGGGAACGAACACCGGGGAGCTGTTTTTT
.,TRBJ1-4,TRBV27,TRBD1,CASRQQGSAATNEKLFF,TGTGCCAGCAGGCAACAGGGGTCGGCAGCAACTAATGAAAAACTGTTTTTT
.,TRBJ2-7,TRBV24-1,.,CATSEGRASSYEQYF,TGTGCCACCAGTGAGGGCAGGGCGAGCTCCTACGAGCAGTACTTC
few,TRBJ1-1,TRBV6-5,.,CASNPGSEAFF,TGTGCCAGCAATCCGGGGTCGGAAGCTTTCTTT
.,TRBJ2-1,TRBV7-6,.,CASSPILAREQFF,TGTGCCAGCAGCCCAATTCTAGCGAGGGAGCAGTTCTTC
.,TRBJ1-5,TRBV7-7,TRBD1,CASSSDRSGPQHF,TGTGCCAGCAGCTCGGACAGGTCGGGGCCCCAGCATTTT
.,TRBJ1-5,TRBV19,.,CASTPRGSGNQPQHF,TGTGCCAGTACCCCACGGGGGTCGGGCAATCAGCCCCAGCATTTT
.,TRBJ2-1,TRBV27,TRBD2,CASSPLAGVPYNEQFF,TGTGCCAGCAGTCCCTTAGCGGGAGTCCCCTACAATGAGCAGTTCTTC
few,TRBJ2-3,TRBV24-1,TRBD1,CATSDRTGWTDTQYF,TGTGCCACCAGTGACCGGACAGGGTGGACAGATACGCAGTATTTT
.,TRBJ1-1,TRBV18,TRBD1,CASSPLAGGVTEAFF,TGTGCCAGCTCACCACTTGCAGGGGGTGTCACTGAAGCTTTCTTT